Listed below are T cell receptor beta chains from one sample, sequenced in a study of spatial heterogeneity in lung cancer. TCRdb itself ran the 5' RACE reads through MiXCR, one entry per CDR3 protein. The sample includes some 5,000 distinct CDR3 sequences, 28% of them seen just once. The source material was PBMCs, sampled at surgery. The receptors were sampled from a male donor with early-stage non-small cell lung cancer. The CDR3 runs from the conserved cysteine through the conserved F or W. A D gene is named only where the DNA matches it firmly. Expanded clones get a size class; other rows say once, few or many, or leave the size out.

v_gene	j_gene	d_gene	abundance	CDR3aa	CDR3nt
TRBV6-1	TRBJ1-1	NA	NA	CASSPRENTEAFF	TGTGCCAGCAGCCCCAGGGAGAACACTGAAGCTTTCTTT
TRBV7-9	TRBJ2-7	TRBD2	NA	CASSSGLAGYTYEQYF	TGTGCCAGCAGCTCAGGACTAGCGGGATATACCTACGAGCAGTACTTC
TRBV6-1	TRBJ1-2	NA	medium-sized	CASRSGTGGYGYTF	TGTGCCAGCAGATCCGGGACTGGAGGGTACGGCTACACCTTC
TRBV29-1	TRBJ1-6	NA	medium-sized	CSVRTEGSPLHF	TGCAGCGTTAGGACCGAGGGTTCACCCCTCCACTTT
TRBV7-2	TRBJ2-1	NA	medium-sized	CASSPTRNEQFF	TGTGCCAGCAGCCCTACACGTAATGAGCAGTTCTTC
TRBV3-1	TRBJ1-6	NA	NA	CASSQAGTNSPLHF	TGTGCCAGCAGCCAAGCAGGGACCAATTCACCCCTCCACTTT
TRBV30	TRBJ2-7	TRBD1	NA	CAWDPGTGNNEQYF	TGTGCCTGGGACCCCGGGACAGGGAATAACGAGCAGTACTTC
TRBV5-5	TRBJ1-3	NA	NA	CASSGPFGNTIYF	TGTGCCAGCAGCGGTCCCTTTGGAAACACCATATATTTT
TRBV2	TRBJ2-4	NA	medium-sized	CASSDPGGAKNIQYF	TGTGCCAGCAGTGATCCCGGGGGAGCCAAAAACATTCAGTACTTC
TRBV7-9	TRBJ1-2	NA	NA	CASSEGKEGYTF	TGTGCCAGCAGCGAAGGGAAGGAAGGCTACACCTTC
TRBV28	TRBJ2-1	NA	few	CACRGGLLTSKQFF	TGTGCCTGCAGGGGGGGGCTCTTGACTTCGAAGCAGTTCTTC
TRBV30	TRBJ2-2	NA	medium-sized	CAWSERDSVLRELFF	TGTGCCTGGAGTGAAAGGGACTCGGTTTTGCGGGAGCTGTTTTTT
TRBV9	TRBJ2-1	NA	medium-sized	CASSVGAKEQFF	TGTGCCAGCAGCGTAGGGGCCAAGGAGCAGTTCTTC
TRBV28	TRBJ2-7	NA	many	CASSGGGVWQYF	TGTGCCAGCAGCGGAGGGGGGGTTTGGCAGTACTTC
TRBV4-1	TRBJ2-3	TRBD1	few	CASSQDRQGAQDTQYF	TGCGCCAGCAGCCAAGATCGGCAGGGGGCCCAAGATACGCAGTATTTT
TRBV6-6	TRBJ2-5	NA	medium-sized	CASSYLETQYF	TGTGCCAGCAGTTATCTGGAGACCCAGTACTTC
TRBV20-1	TRBJ2-1	TRBD2	NA	CSARNSGRGRNEQFF	TGCAGTGCTAGAAACAGCGGGAGGGGACGGAATGAGCAGTTCTTC
TRBV19	TRBJ2-5	TRBD2	many	CASRGLGGDGETQYF	TGTGCCAGTAGGGGCCTGGGAGGGGACGGGGAGACCCAGTACTTC
TRBV11-2	TRBJ2-6	NA	NA	CASSLNRGWGSGANVLTF	TGTGCCAGCAGCTTAAATCGGGGCTGGGGCTCTGGGGCCAACGTCCTGACTTTC
TRBV29-1	TRBJ1-1	NA	few	CSVDRAGNTEAFF	TGCAGCGTTGACAGAGCAGGAAACACTGAAGCTTTCTTT
TRBV7-9	TRBJ2-5	TRBD1	many	CASSRGQVQETQYF	TGTGCCAGCAGCCGGGGACAGGTACAAGAGACCCAGTACTTC
TRBV5-1	TRBJ2-5	TRBD2	medium-sized	CASSLHPSGRVQETQYF	TGCGCCAGCAGCCTCCACCCTAGCGGGAGGGTCCAAGAGACCCAGTACTTC
TRBV6-2/TRBV6-3	TRBJ2-1	TRBD2	NA	CASSRRGGRTDEQFF	TGTGCCAGCAGTCGGCGGGGCGGGAGGACTGATGAGCAGTTCTTC
TRBV23-1	TRBJ2-7	TRBD2	NA	CASSQSKGAAGDYEQYF	TGCGCCAGCAGTCAATCGAAGGGAGCCGCGGGGGACTACGAGCAGTACTTC
TRBV6-6	TRBJ1-6	NA	many	CASDGTSNSPLHF	TGTGCCAGCGACGGGACTAGCAATTCACCCCTCCACTTT
TRBV20-1	TRBJ1-4	NA	few	CSVGGGEKLFF	TGCAGTGTGGGCGGCGGGGAAAAACTGTTTTTT